This is a list of T cell receptor beta chains from one sample in a study of blood T cell repertoires in COVID-19. Generated by immunoSEQ multiplex PCR, the TCRdb table keeps only in-frame clones and is missing some. The profile shows tens of thousands of clones, 89% of them singletons. The sample taken for sequencing was peripheral blood. The origin of the receptors is a man in his fifties with COVID-19, enrolled during active disease. The CDR3 runs from the conserved cysteine through the conserved F or W. Fields, in order: V gene, clone size, D gene, J gene, CDR3 DNA, CDR3 protein. A D gene is named only where the DNA matches it firmly. Clone size, where shown, is once, few, many, or a class for clones that have expanded.

v_gene: TRBV2; abundance: .; d_gene: .; j_gene: TRBJ1-3; CDR3nt: TGTGCCAGCTCCTCGGACACCGCGGCCTCTGGAAACACCATATATTTT; CDR3aa: CASSSDTAASGNTIYF
v_gene: TRBV28; abundance: .; d_gene: TRBD2; j_gene: TRBJ2-4; CDR3nt: TGTGCCAGCGGGGGGGGCATTCAGTACTTC; CDR3aa: CASGGGIQYF
v_gene: TRBV2; abundance: .; d_gene: TRBD2; j_gene: TRBJ2-1; CDR3nt: TGTGCCAACCGGGCGGGGGGGCCCTACAATGAGCAGTTCTTC; CDR3aa: CANRAGGPYNEQFF
v_gene: TRBV24-1; abundance: .; d_gene: .; j_gene: TRBJ1-2; CDR3nt: TGTGCCACCAGTGGCGGCTATGGCTACACCTTC; CDR3aa: CATSGGYGYTF
v_gene: TRBV24-1; abundance: .; d_gene: TRBD1; j_gene: TRBJ1-2; CDR3nt: TGTGCCACCAGTGATTACGGGACAGGGAGGTCTGGCTACACCTTC; CDR3aa: CATSDYGTGRSGYTF
v_gene: TRBV5-1; abundance: .; d_gene: .; j_gene: TRBJ2-4; CDR3nt: TGCGCCAGCAGCTTGGAGTCCCCCAGTGACATTCAGTACTTC; CDR3aa: CASSLESPSDIQYF
v_gene: TRBV19; abundance: few; d_gene: .; j_gene: TRBJ2-3; CDR3nt: TGTGCCAGTAGTCCACCCCCTCTGGGAGCAGATACGCAGTATTTT; CDR3aa: CASSPPPLGADTQYF
v_gene: TRBV9; abundance: .; d_gene: TRBD1; j_gene: TRBJ1-2; CDR3nt: TGTGCCAGCAGCACCGGACAGGGTGAAGGCTACACCTTC; CDR3aa: CASSTGQGEGYTF
v_gene: TRBV30; abundance: once; d_gene: .; j_gene: TRBJ1-6; CDR3nt: TGTGCCTGGGGGACGGGGGGATCACCCCTCCACTTT; CDR3aa: CAWGTGGSPLHF
v_gene: TRBV7-9; abundance: .; d_gene: TRBD2; j_gene: TRBJ2-5; CDR3nt: TGTGCCAGCAGCTTAGGACTAGCGGAAGAGACCCAGTACTTC; CDR3aa: CASSLGLAEETQYF
v_gene: TRBV19; abundance: .; d_gene: .; j_gene: TRBJ1-5; CDR3nt: TGTGCCAGTACCTCAATCCCGTTAGGGTTCTGGGGCTATAGCAATCAGCCCCAGCATTTT; CDR3aa: CASTSIPLGFWGYSNQPQHF
v_gene: TRBV28; abundance: .; d_gene: .; j_gene: TRBJ2-3; CDR3nt: TGTGCCAGCAGCACGGGGGTGAATACGCAGTATTTT; CDR3aa: CASSTGVNTQYF
v_gene: TRBV28; abundance: .; d_gene: TRBD1; j_gene: TRBJ2-2; CDR3nt: TGTGCCAGCAGTTTCAGGGGGCACAGGAACGGGGAGCTGTTTTTT; CDR3aa: CASSFRGHRNGELFF
v_gene: TRBV7-3; abundance: .; d_gene: TRBD2; j_gene: TRBJ2-1; CDR3nt: TGTGCCAGCAGTCATCAAGCGGGGGGCCACTACAATGAGCAGTTCTTC; CDR3aa: CASSHQAGGHYNEQFF
v_gene: TRBV4-1; abundance: .; d_gene: TRBD2; j_gene: TRBJ2-5; CDR3nt: TGCGCCAGCAGCCACGAGGGACTAGCGGCCGAGACCCAGTACTTC; CDR3aa: CASSHEGLAAETQYF
v_gene: TRBV4-1; abundance: .; d_gene: .; j_gene: TRBJ1-4; CDR3nt: TGCGCCAGCAGCTTCCGGGACACCCTTAATGAAAAACTGTTTTTT; CDR3aa: CASSFRDTLNEKLFF
v_gene: TRBV9; abundance: .; d_gene: .; j_gene: TRBJ1-2; CDR3nt: TGTGCCAGCAGCGTAGCGGGCTATGGCTACACCTTC; CDR3aa: CASSVAGYGYTF
v_gene: TRBV19; abundance: .; d_gene: .; j_gene: TRBJ1-5; CDR3nt: TGTGCCAGTAGTGCCCGGACCGGGGGGGGGCTCGGCAATCAGCCCCAGCATTTT; CDR3aa: CASSARTGGGLGNQPQHF
v_gene: TRBV7-3; abundance: .; d_gene: .; j_gene: TRBJ1-2; CDR3nt: TGTGCCAGCAGCTTAATGGCGGGGTCTAACTATGGCTACACCTTC; CDR3aa: CASSLMAGSNYGYTF
v_gene: TRBV24-1; abundance: .; d_gene: .; j_gene: TRBJ1-5; CDR3nt: TGTGCCACCAGTGATTTTAACAGGAATCAGCCCCAGCATTTT; CDR3aa: CATSDFNRNQPQHF
v_gene: TRBV3-1/TRBV3-2; abundance: .; d_gene: TRBD2; j_gene: TRBJ2-7; CDR3nt: TGTGCCAGCAGCCAAGAACTAGCGGGGGAGTTCGAGCAGTACTTC; CDR3aa: CASSQELAGEFEQYF
v_gene: TRBV19; abundance: .; d_gene: .; j_gene: TRBJ2-5; CDR3nt: TGTGCCAGTAGTAAAAACTCAGGACAGTTTCAAGAGACCCAGTACTTC; CDR3aa: CASSKNSGQFQETQYF
v_gene: TRBV6-5; abundance: .; d_gene: TRBD2; j_gene: TRBJ2-1; CDR3nt: TGTGCCAGTTCGGGACTAGGGTACAATGAGCAGTTCTTC; CDR3aa: CASSGLGYNEQFF
v_gene: TRBV5-4; abundance: .; d_gene: .; j_gene: TRBJ1-5; CDR3nt: TGTGCCAGCAGCTCACCGCTCGGACACTTTGGCAATCAGCCCCAGCATTTT; CDR3aa: CASSSPLGHFGNQPQHF
v_gene: TRBV30; abundance: once; d_gene: .; j_gene: TRBJ1-3; CDR3nt: TGTGCCTGGAGGGCCGGACAGTCCATCCGAAACACCATATATTTT; CDR3aa: CAWRAGQSIRNTIYF
v_gene: TRBV9; abundance: few; d_gene: TRBD1; j_gene: TRBJ1-3; CDR3nt: TGTGCCAGCGGGACAGGGGCGCAAAGCTCTGGAAACACCATATATTTT; CDR3aa: CASGTGAQSSGNTIYF
v_gene: TRBV15; abundance: .; d_gene: .; j_gene: TRBJ1-5; CDR3nt: TGTGCCACCAGCAGAGATCAGGTGCTTCTGGGCCAGCCCCAGCATTTT; CDR3aa: CATSRDQVLLGQPQHF
v_gene: TRBV5-5; abundance: .; d_gene: .; j_gene: TRBJ1-1; CDR3nt: TGTGCCAGCAGCTTGGTGGAGATAATGAACACTGAAGCTTTCTTT; CDR3aa: CASSLVEIMNTEAFF
v_gene: TRBV19; abundance: .; d_gene: .; j_gene: TRBJ1-2; CDR3nt: TGTGCCAGTAGTATATCCGCCGACATGGGGCGGTATGGCTACACCTTC; CDR3aa: CASSISADMGRYGYTF
v_gene: TRBV6-5; abundance: .; d_gene: TRBD1; j_gene: TRBJ2-1; CDR3nt: TGTGCCACCCGAGACAGGGCTGAGCAGTTCTTC; CDR3aa: CATRDRAEQFF
v_gene: TRBV19; abundance: .; d_gene: .; j_gene: TRBJ1-5; CDR3nt: TGTGCCAGTAGTACGGACACCTACGGTCAGCCCCAGCATTTT; CDR3aa: CASSTDTYGQPQHF
v_gene: TRBV6-2/TRBV6-3; abundance: once; d_gene: TRBD1; j_gene: TRBJ1-5; CDR3nt: TGTGCCAGCAGTTACCACAGGGGGCTGAATCGGCAGCCCCAGCATTTT; CDR3aa: CASSYHRGLNRQPQHF
v_gene: TRBV2; abundance: .; d_gene: .; j_gene: TRBJ1-5; CDR3nt: TGTGCCAGCAGTGAAGCCTCGGGGGATTATAGCAATCAGCCCCAGCATTTT; CDR3aa: CASSEASGDYSNQPQHF